The 24 T cell receptor beta chains presented below share a single source sample, sequenced in a study of blood T cell repertoires in COVID-19. Clones were sequenced by immunoSEQ multiplex PCR, and TCRdb holds only the in-frame ones, with some missing. The profile shows over 200,000 clones, approximately 91% of them singletons. The sequenced material came from peripheral blood. The receptor source for this set is a woman aged 55 to 70 with acute or convalescent COVID-19.

This clone was seen more than once but under ten times. The chain is built from TRBV6-5 and TRBJ1-1; 10 bases fit TRBD1. Germline V CDR1 and CDR2: MNHEY, SVGAGI. The CDR3 consists of 16 residues. V was clipped by 0 bases and J by 6 bases; unmatched bases: 7. CDR3 bases: TGTGCCAGCAGTTACTCGATCGGACAGGGGGTCCCTGAAGCTTTCTTT. It codes for CASSYSIGQGVPEAFF.

This chain uses TRBV10-3 with TRBJ1-2; 8 bases align to TRBD1. V dropped 10 bases and J dropped 6; count of bases not matched to a gene: 10. The germline V gene has CDR1 ENHRY and CDR2 SYGVKD. The CDR3 has 13 residues. The CDR3 DNA sequence: TGTGCCAGCGCAGGGGGCGGTGGAAATGGCTACACCTTC. Protein product: CASAGGGGNGYTF.

The chain combines TRBV19 with TRBJ2-3, with 7 positions matching TRBD2. The V segment lost 4 bases and the J segment 6 bases; nucleotides outside the gene matches: 7. The CDR3 is 14 amino acids. CDR1 and CDR2 from the germline V gene are LNHDA and SQIVND (reference sequence). DNA for the CDR3: TGTGCCAGTAGTAATGGCGGGAGTGGGGATACGCAGTATTTT. It encodes CASSNGGSGDTQYF.

The genes are TRBV23-1 and TRBJ2-3; no definite D call. TRBV23-1 is designated an ORF whose function remains uncertain. Trimming shortened V by 2 bases and J by 3 bases, and 9 bases separated the two germline ends. CDR3 length equals 14 residues. For the CDR3, the DNA is TGCGCCAGCAGTCAAAGACTGCTGACAGATACGCAGTATTTT. It specifies CASSQRLLTDTQYF.

The chain recombines TRBV9 with TRBJ2-2; TRBD2 matches at 7 bases. Germline values: CDR1 SGDLS, CDR2 YYNGEE. This CDR3 spans 16 amino acids. Losses at the gene ends were 0 bases for V and 4 bases for J; bases not matched to a gene: 6. In DNA form, the CDR3 reads TGTGCCAGCAGCGTAGATCCGGGAGGCGGCACCGGGGAGCTGTTTTTT. Its protein product is CASSVDPGGGTGELFF.

This chain connects TRBV11-3 to TRBJ2-4, with D possibly matching TRBD1 (6 bases). V was clipped by 1 base and J by 8 bases, with 9 bases between them. The CDR3 runs 13 residues. CDR1 is SGHNT, CDR2 YENEEA, per germline. CDR3: CASSLGRQDIQYF. The CDR3, as DNA: TGTGCCAGCAGCTTAGGGCGACAGGACATTCAGTACTTC.

The rearrangement uses TRBV5-1 and TRBJ2-7, with 8 bases identical to TRBD1. CDR1 and CDR2 (germline): SGHRS, YFSETQ. This CDR3 is built from 15 residues. V shed 4 bases and J 2 bases; nucleotides not matched to a gene: 8. The CDR3 DNA is TGCGCCAGCAGCCCATCTCCGGGACAGGCCTACGAGCAGTACTTC. It encodes CASSPSPGQAYEQYF. Full variable domain (outside the CDR3, taken from reference TRBV5-1 and TRBJ2-7): KAGVTQTPRYLIKTRGQQVTLSCSPISGHRSVSWYQQTPGQGLQFLFEYFSETQRNKGNFPGRFSGRQFSNSRSEMNVSTLELGDSALYLCASSPSPGQAYEQYFGPGTRLTVT.

The chain is built from TRBV5-5 and TRBJ2-1, with TRBD2 matching over 7 bases. The ends lost 6 bases at V and 0 bases at J; junction bases unmatched: 6. The CDR3 extends over 15 amino acids. Germline CDR1 is SGHKS and CDR2 is YYEKEE (reference sequence). CDR3 amino acids: CASTRLASSYNEQFF. Written as DNA, the CDR3 is TGTGCCAGCACAAGACTAGCTAGCTCCTACAATGAGCAGTTCTTC.

This chain uses TRBV7-9 with TRBJ2-1, with a tentative D call TRBD2 (5 bases). This CDR3 is 16 amino acids long. Trimming removed 4 bases from V and 1 base from J, with 14 bases in between. In germline, CDR1 is SEHNR, CDR2 FQNEAQ (reference sequence). In nucleotides, the CDR3 is TGTGCCAGCAGCTCGGCCCGGAGGTCGTCCTACAATGAGCAGTTCTTC. Encoded protein: CASSSARRSSYNEQFF.

This clone was counted a few times. The gene calls are TRBV10-3 and TRBJ1-4, with 10 bases identical to TRBD1. The CDR3 is made up of 13 amino acids. J lost 8 bases, V lost 4 bases, and 1 base had no gene match. Germline V gives CDR1 ENHRY, CDR2 SYGVKD. DNA of the CDR3: TGTGCCATCAGTGCGGGACAGGGGGAAAAACTGTTTTTT. Translated, it gives CAISAGQGEKLFF.

This clone has more than one count but fewer than ten. The chain is built from TRBV5-1 and TRBJ2-2; 8 nucleotides line up with TRBD1. The CDR3 loop spans 15 amino acids. Germline values: CDR1 SGHRS, CDR2 YFSETQ. V dropped 4 bases and J dropped 3; count of bases not matched to a gene: 5. The CDR3 sequence: CASSLQGADTGELFF. For the CDR3, the DNA is TGCGCCAGCAGCCTGCAGGGGGCGGACACCGGGGAGCTGTTTTTT.

This clone was found once. The genes are TRBV2 and TRBJ2-7, with D possibly being TRBD2 (6 bases). CDR3 size: 12 residues. CDR1 and CDR2 (germline): SNHLY, FYNNEI. Trimming took 6 bases from V and 6 from J, leaving 12 bases between them. This CDR3 is CASRVAGTEQYF. CDR3 coding DNA: TGTGCCAGCAGGGTCGCGGGGACCGAGCAGTACTTC.

This CDR3 reads CASSRGGDSYNSPLHF. The CDR3 nucleotides are TGTGCCAGCAGCCGAGGCGGGGACTCCTATAATTCACCCCTCCACTTT. The rearrangement uses TRBV11-1 and TRBJ1-6; no firm D call. Germline values: CDR1 SGHAT, CDR2 FQDESV (reference sequence). V was shortened by 5 bases and J by 0 bases, with 11 bases between the two germline ends. The CDR3 has 16 residues.

This chain joins TRBV18 and TRBJ2-1; TRBD1 might be the D (5 bases). V lost 4 bases and J 4 bases, leaving 17 bases between the germline ends. CDR3 length: 16 amino acids. Germline values: CDR1 KGHSH, CDR2 LQKENI. CDR3 nucleotides: TGTGCCAGCTCACAACAAACGGGCCAGGGTTACAATGAGCAGTTCTTC. Protein product: CASSQQTGQGYNEQFF.

The J gene is TRBJ1-2, the V gene TRBV20-1; 9 bases align to TRBD1. CDR3 length: 10 residues. From germline, CDR1 is DFQATT and CDR2 SNEGSKA (reference sequence). V shed 5 bases and J 13 bases; nucleotides not matched to a gene: 5. This chain's CDR3 is CSAGTGRSTF. The DNA of the CDR3 is TGCAGTGCTGGGACAGGGAGGTCCACCTTC.

The gene calls are TRBV28 and TRBJ2-3; D perhaps matches TRBD2 (5 bases). CDR1 and CDR2 (germline): MDHEN, SYDVKM. The V end lost 6 bases, the J end lost 3 bases, and 10 bases lay between the germline ends. The CDR3 has 13 amino acids. DNA of the CDR3: TGTGCCAGCAGGGGCTCGGGGACAGATACGCAGTATTTT. Protein: CASRGSGTDTQYF.

The chain combines TRBV5-4 with TRBJ2-1, with a possible D match to TRBD2 (6 bases). Germline V gene sequence: CDR1 SGHNT, CDR2 YYREEE (reference sequence). The CDR3 extends over 17 amino acids. The germline V and J ends were trimmed by 0 bases and 0 bases, with 13 bases remaining between them. The chain's CDR3 is CASSLDYGGVSYNEQFF. In DNA form, the CDR3 reads TGTGCCAGCAGCTTGGATTATGGCGGGGTCTCCTACAATGAGCAGTTCTTC. The variable domain in full, completed from reference TRBV5-4 and TRBJ2-1, reads ETGVTQSPTHLIKTRGQQVTLRCSSQSGHNTVSWYQQALGQGPQFIFQYYREEENGRGNFPPRFSGLQFPNYSSELNVNALELDDSALYLCASSLDYGGVSYNEQFFGPGTRLTVL.

This sequence joins TRBV7-7 and TRBJ2-1, with 9 bases identical to TRBD1. The CDR3 runs to 15 residues. Germline CDR1 reads SSHAT; CDR2 reads FNYEAQ (reference sequence). Trimming at V came to 5 bases and at J to 7 bases, leaving 9 bases not matched to a gene. The DNA for the CDR3 is TGTGCCAGCAGCAGCACCGGGACAGGGAGTAATGAGCAGTTCTTC. This sequence encodes CASSSTGTGSNEQFF.

The chain joins TRBV7-9 to TRBJ1-2; TRBD1 aligns across 8 bases. V was clipped by 0 bases and J by 8 bases; unmatched bases: 8. This CDR3 spans 15 amino acids. Germline V gene sequence: CDR1 SEHNR, CDR2 FQNEAQ (reference sequence). The CDR3 loop reads CASSLAGTGPGGYTF. The CDR3 DNA is TGTGCCAGCAGCTTAGCCGGGACAGGCCCGGGCGGCTACACCTTC.

This rearrangement joins TRBV4-2 to TRBJ1-1; a weak D match, TRBD1 (6 bases). Germline V gene data show CDR1 as LGHNA and CDR2 as YNFKEQ. The CDR3 is 16 amino acids. The germline V and J ends were trimmed by 2 bases and 4 bases, with 17 bases remaining between them. CDR3 protein: CASSQISGQGLTEAFF. For the CDR3, the DNA is TGTGCCAGCAGCCAAATTTCAGGTCAGGGGCTCACTGAAGCTTTCTTT.

The rearrangement uses TRBV4-1 and TRBJ2-2, with 12 bases aligning to TRBD2. The V segment lost 2 bases and the J segment 5 bases; nucleotides outside the gene matches: 6. CDR1 and CDR2 (germline): MGHRA, YSYEKL. This CDR3 comprises 17 residues. DNA of the CDR3: TGCGCCAGCAGCCAAAAGACTAGCGGGAGAAAAACCGGGGAGCTGTTTTTT. Protein: CASSQKTSGRKTGELFF.

The V gene is TRBV7-2, the J gene TRBJ1-4; perhaps TRBD1 as D (6 bases). Germline V gene lookup returns CDR1 SGHTA and CDR2 FQGNSA. This CDR3 spans 15 amino acids. The V and J ends lost 5 bases and 7 bases respectively, with 17 bases between them. The CDR3 coding sequence is TGTGCCAGCAGCCCGCGACAGGTACGGGGTGAAAAACTGTTTTTT. Translation gives CASSPRQVRGEKLFF. Full variable domain (remainder filled in from reference TRBV7-2 and TRBJ1-4): GAGVSQSPSNKVTEKGKDVELRCDPISGHTALYWYRQSLGQGLEFLIYFQGNSAPDKSGLPSDRFSAERTGGSVSTLTIQRTQQEDSAVYLCASSPRQVRGEKLFFGSGTQLSVL.

The genes are TRBV9 and TRBJ2-2, with 8 bases identical to TRBD2. This CDR3 has 17 residues. The V and J ends lost 3 bases and 6 bases, in that order; junction bases with no gene match: 13. The V gene's germline CDR1 is SGDLS and CDR2 YYNGEE. CDR3 nucleotides: TGTGCCAGCAGCGATACGACCGGGACTAGGATCTCCGGGGAGCTGTTTTTT. Translated, it gives CASSDTTGTRISGELFF.

V gene TRBV6-4 combines with J gene TRBJ1-1, with D maybe TRBD1 (6 bases). In germline, CDR1 is MRHNA, CDR2 SNTAGT. V dropped 7 bases and J dropped 4 bases, with 13 bases sitting between them. The CDR3 runs 13 residues. CDR3 DNA: TGTGCCAGCAAACAGGGTAGGAGCACTGAAGCTTTCTTT. Protein: CASKQGRSTEAFF.